This TCR beta chain was captured by sequencing in a study of CD8 T cells in Susac syndrome. After extraction with the RNeasy kit, 0.5 to 1 ug of the RNA was reverse transcribed using random hexamers. MiXCR, run by TCRdb on the immunoSEQ multiplex PCR reads, gives a single entry per CDR3 protein. The repertoire holds under 200,000 distinct CDR3 sequences, 85% to 95% seen once, with 0.16% in the top ten. The CDR3 has 14 amino acids. Germline V gene lookup returns CDR1 LGHDT and CDR2 YNNKEL (reference sequence). Trimming cost V 1 base and J 7 bases, with 11 bases left between them. Sequencing input: CD8+ T cells from PBMCs. This chain uses TRBV3-1 with TRBJ1-5, with no clear D. The source is a human donor with Susac syndrome. In DNA form, the CDR3 reads TGTGCCAGCAGCCAAGGTCCGGGAGGCCAGCCCCAGCATTTT. Protein: CASSQGPGGQPQHF. Full variable domain (remainder filled in from reference TRBV3-1 and TRBJ1-5): DTAVSQTPKYLVTQMGNDKSIKCEQNLGHDTMYWYKQDSKKFLKIMFSYNNKELIINETVPNRFSPKSPDKAHLNLHINSLELGDSAVYFCASSQGPGGQPQHFGDGTRLSIL.